This T cell receptor beta chain was retrieved from a study of T cell responses to AZD1222 COVID-19 vaccine. For the study at large: Researchers grouped second doses given at about 4 or about 12 weeks into one pool. Overall study results and limits: Baseline seropositives among AZD1222 recipients totaled only five to seven.

Trimming took 5 bases from V and 9 from J, leaving 13 bases between them. There are 12 residues in the CDR3. The germline gives CDR1 MNHEY, CDR2 SVGEGT. Turning to this clone: Its antigen remains unknown.

Sequencing used immunoSEQ multiplex PCR; TCRdb keeps in-frame clones, though not all of them. This repertoire shows roughly 78,000 clones, 65% to 85% found once; its top ten account for around 2.8%. Material: peripheral blood, obtained on day 0 of AZD1222 vaccination. This receptor was taken from an adult in good health. This chain connects TRBV6-2 or TRBV6-3 to TRBJ1-2; perhaps TRBD1 as D (6 bases). This CDR3 reads CASSNPRDSYTF. The CDR3 DNA reads TGTGCCAGCAGTAACCCCCGGGACAGCTACACCTTC.